These T cell receptor beta chains were read from a single sample in a study of blood T cell repertoires in COVID-19. Profiled with immunoSEQ multiplex PCR; TCRdb holds only in-frame clones, not every one. This sample has 220,000 or so clones; about 94% occur once, and the top ten carry about 0.8%. Sequencing was done on a sample of peripheral blood. The receptors come from a man in his 60s with COVID-19, enrolled during active disease. CDR3s include the opening cysteine and the closing phenylalanine or tryptophan. The D gene is left open where the match is weak. Size is omitted from some rows. Given values are once, few, many or a class for expanded clones.

TRBJ2-7 | TRBV2 | NA | NA | 16 | CASSEGAAFGDYEQYF | TGTGCCAGCAGTGAGGGGGCAGCTTTTGGGGACTACGAGCAGTACTTC
TRBJ2-1 | TRBV20-1 | TRBD2 | NA | 11 | CSAGLGNEQFF | TGCAGTGCCGGACTAGGTAATGAGCAGTTCTTC
TRBJ1-4 | TRBV11-3 | TRBD1 | NA | 18 | CASSSQSSRQGPNEKLFF | TGTGCCAGCAGCTCGCAAAGCTCAAGACAGGGCCCTAATGAAAAACTGTTTTTT
TRBJ1-6 | TRBV19 | NA | NA | 17 | CASSPEGGPGVISPLHF | TGTGCCAGTTCCCCGGAGGGAGGCCCCGGGGTGATTTCACCCCTCCACTTT
TRBJ1-1 | TRBV12-3/TRBV12-4 | NA | NA | 13 | CASSQQMNTEAFF | TGTGCCAGCAGTCAACAGATGAACACTGAAGCTTTCTTT
TRBJ1-2 | TRBV7-2 | NA | NA | 17 | CASSSTWRGHAHYGYTF | TGTGCCAGCAGCTCAACGTGGAGGGGTCACGCGCACTATGGCTACACCTTC
TRBJ1-4 | TRBV30 | TRBD1 | NA | 17 | CAWKSGRKGQGFEKLFF | TGTGCCTGGAAGTCGGGAAGGAAGGGACAGGGGTTTGAAAAACTGTTTTTT
TRBJ2-2 | TRBV10-3 | TRBD2 | NA | 17 | CAISASPGGTNTGELFF | TGTGCCATCAGTGCTTCCCCCGGGGGGACGAACACCGGGGAGCTGTTTTTT
TRBJ1-5 | TRBV18 | NA | once | 16 | CASSPMRENSNQPQHF | TGTGCCAGCTCACCGATGCGGGAGAATAGCAATCAGCCCCAGCATTTT
TRBJ1-3 | TRBV28 | TRBD1 | NA | 15 | CASSSTGGSGNTIYF | TGTGCCAGCAGTTCGACAGGGGGATCTGGAAACACCATATATTTT
TRBJ2-7 | TRBV28 | TRBD2 | NA | 13 | CATNGGASYEQYF | TGTGCCACCAACGGGGGGGCCTCCTACGAGCAGTACTTC
TRBJ1-2 | TRBV7-9 | NA | NA | 15 | CASSLEGARGYGYTF | TGTGCCAGCAGCTTAGAAGGGGCCAGGGGCTATGGCTACACCTTC
TRBJ1-4 | TRBV7-2 | NA | few | 13 | CASSGQRNEKLFF | TGTGCCAGCAGTGGACAGCGTAATGAAAAACTGTTTTTT
TRBJ1-6 | TRBV30 | NA | NA | 15 | CAWNFGGGRNSPLHF | TGTGCCTGGAATTTTGGGGGAGGGAGAAATTCACCCCTCCACTTT
TRBJ2-1 | TRBV6-5 | NA | NA | 13 | CATRLSSYNEQFF | TGTGCCACTCGGTTGAGCTCCTACAATGAGCAGTTCTTC
TRBJ2-3 | TRBV9 | NA | NA | 12 | CASSGGLATQYF | TGTGCCAGCAGCGGAGGACTGGCTACGCAGTATTTT
TRBJ2-5 | TRBV5-1 | TRBD2 | NA | 15 | CASSLWREGHETQYF | TGCGCCAGCAGCTTGTGGCGGGAGGGCCATGAGACCCAGTACTTC
TRBJ2-5 | TRBV28 | NA | NA | 14 | CASSLWGAQETQYF | TGTGCCAGCAGTTTATGGGGGGCCCAAGAGACCCAGTACTTC
TRBJ1-5 | TRBV15 | TRBD1 | NA | 15 | CATSRNRGGLQPQHF | TGTGCCACCAGCAGGAACAGGGGGGGCTTGCAGCCCCAGCATTTT
TRBJ1-4 | TRBV14 | NA | NA | 12 | CASSQNGEKLFF | TGTGCCAGCAGCCAAAATGGAGAGAAACTGTTTTTT
TRBJ2-2 | TRBV11-2 | NA | once | 13 | CASSGQYTGELFF | TGTGCCAGCAGCGGACAGTACACCGGGGAGCTGTTTTTT